The 18 T cell receptor beta chains listed next were all sequenced from one sample in a study of cytomegalovirus exposure and HLA in healthy donors. Amplification used 60 Vbeta primers and 13 Jbeta primers. Profiled with immunoSEQ multiplex PCR; TCRdb holds only in-frame clones, not every one. The sample holds 140,000 to 150,000 clones, over 80% seen once. The sample was PBMCs. These receptor sequences come from a male donor in good health and CMV-seronegative.

V gene TRBV10-3 combines with J gene TRBJ2-7; possibly TRBD1 for D (6 bases). Trimming removed 7 bases at V and 5 bases at J, with 15 bases between. This CDR3 comprises 13 residues. Germline V gene lookup returns CDR1 ENHRY and CDR2 SYGVKD. This CDR3 reads CAITPDRDHEQYF. CDR3 nucleotide sequence: TGTGCCATCACCCCGGACAGAGACCACGAGCAGTACTTC.

The DNA of the CDR3 is TGTGCCAGTAGTAGGAGACAGGGGATGACCTACGAGCAGTACTTC. It codes for CASSRRQGMTYEQYF. The J gene is TRBJ2-7, the V gene TRBV19, with 8 positions matching TRBD1. The CDR3 is 15 amino acids. Germline CDR1 and CDR2: LNHDA and SQIVND (reference sequence). The V segment lost 4 bases and the J segment 2 bases; nucleotides outside the gene matches: 7.

CDR3 sequence reads: CASRKGEGTNTEAFF. In DNA, the CDR3 is TGTGCCAGTAGAAAGGGGGAGGGGACGAACACTGAAGCTTTCTTT. The genes are TRBV19 and TRBJ1-1; D may be TRBD1 (6 bases). This CDR3 spans 15 amino acids. Trimming took off 6 bases at V and 1 base at J, with 15 bases between the two ends. In germline, CDR1 is LNHDA, CDR2 SQIVND (reference sequence).

The genes are TRBV5-6 and TRBJ2-2; D perhaps matches TRBD2 (5 bases). Germline values: CDR1 SGHDT, CDR2 YYEEEE. The V and J ends lost 4 bases and 6 bases respectively, with 22 bases between them. This CDR3 has 17 residues. The DNA for the CDR3 is TGTGCCAGCAGCCCTGAGTATAGAGGGTCTAGAGCCGGGGAGCTGTTTTTT. This codes for CASSPEYRGSRAGELFF. Full variable domain (remainder filled in from reference TRBV5-6 and TRBJ2-2): DAGVTQSPTHLIKTRGQQVTLRCSPKSGHDTVSWYQQALGQGPQFIFQYYEEEERQRGNFPDRFSGHQFPNYSSELNVNALLLGDSALYLCASSPEYRGSRAGELFFGEGSRLTVL.

V is TRBV5-6 and J is TRBJ2-7, with 9 bases lining up with TRBD1. The CDR3 runs to 17 residues. The V gene end was trimmed by 0 bases and the J gene end by 2 bases; junction bases not matched to a gene: 9. Germline values: CDR1 SGHDT, CDR2 YYEEEE. The DNA for the CDR3 is TGTGCCAGCAGCTTGGTGGCGGGGGACAGGGACCCCTACGAGCAGTACTTC. This sequence encodes CASSLVAGDRDPYEQYF. The full variable domain, with the rest looked up from reference TRBV5-6 and TRBJ2-7, is DAGVTQSPTHLIKTRGQQVTLRCSPKSGHDTVSWYQQALGQGPQFIFQYYEEEERQRGNFPDRFSGHQFPNYSSELNVNALLLGDSALYLCASSLVAGDRDPYEQYFGPGTRLTVT.

In its sample, this clone was seen a few times. The chain carries TRBV19 and TRBJ2-3, with 8 bases aligning to TRBD2. V shed 3 bases and J 1 base; nucleotides not matched to a gene: 3. CDR1 is LNHDA, CDR2 SQIVND, per germline (reference sequence). The CDR3 is 15 amino acids. DNA of the CDR3: TGTGCCAGTAGTATTGCGGGGGGCGGCACAGATACGCAGTATTTT. Encoded protein: CASSIAGGGTDTQYF.

The chain joins TRBV28 to TRBJ2-1; the match to TRBD2 covers 12 bases. CDR1 and CDR2 from the germline V gene are MDHEN and SYDVKM. V shed 4 bases and J 3 bases; nucleotides not matched to a gene: 7. The CDR3 loop spans 17 amino acids. CDR3 sequence (DNA): TGTGCCAGCAGTTCCCCTCGGACTAGCGGGAACTACAATGAGCAGTTCTTC. Its protein product is CASSSPRTSGNYNEQFF. The whole variable domain, filled in from reference TRBV28 and TRBJ2-1, reads DVKVTQSSRYLVKRTGEKVFLECVQDMDHENMFWYRQDPGLGLRLIYFSYDVKMKEKGDIPEGYSVSREKKERFSLILESASTNQTSMYLCASSSPRTSGNYNEQFFGPGTRLTVL.

The CDR3 DNA follows: TGCGCCAGCAGCCCAACCTCTAGCGGGACCTACGAGCAGTACTTC. The encoded protein is CASSPTSSGTYEQYF. The genes are TRBV4-1 and TRBJ2-7; 9 nucleotides agree with TRBD2. The CDR3 covers 15 residues. Germline V CDR1 and CDR2: MGHRA, YSYEKL. V trimming: 4 bases; J trimming: 2 bases; junction bases outside the gene matches: 6.

The V gene is TRBV7-9, the J gene TRBJ2-2, with a tentative D call TRBD2 (5 bases). V was shortened by 1 base and J by 2 bases, with 11 bases between the two germline ends. CDR3 size: 16 residues. The V gene's germline CDR1 is SEHNR and CDR2 FQNEAQ (reference sequence). CDR3 in DNA: TGTGCCAGCAGCTTAGTTCGAGGGAGAAACACCGGGGAGCTGTTTTTT. This encodes CASSLVRGRNTGELFF.

The chain combines TRBV7-2 with TRBJ2-7; 8 bases agree with TRBD2. There are 16 residues in the CDR3. Trimming removed 1 base from V and 3 bases from J; junction bases left unmatched: 8. The germline V gene has CDR1 SGHTA and CDR2 FQGNSA. CDR3 residues: CASSLELAEVFYEQYF. In DNA, the CDR3 is TGTGCCAGCAGCTTAGAACTAGCGGAAGTATTCTACGAGCAGTACTTC.

This chain uses TRBV29-1 with TRBJ2-7, with 9 bases that match TRBD1. The CDR3 spans 13 residues. The germline V gene has CDR1 SQVTM and CDR2 ANQGSEA. V gave up 4 bases and J gave up 1 base; unmatched junction bases: 2. The DNA for the CDR3 is TGCAGCGTTGTCGGGACAGGGTCCTACGAGCAGTACTTC. Translated: CSVVGTGSYEQYF.

This sequence joins TRBV18 and TRBJ2-5; no firm D call. The CDR3 length is 15 residues. Per the germline V gene, CDR1 is KGHSH and CDR2 is LQKENI. Trimming shortened V by 1 base and J by 0 bases, and 9 bases separated the two germline ends. The CDR3 protein is CASSPQTSDQETQYF. For the CDR3, the DNA is TGTGCCAGCTCACCACAAACTTCCGACCAAGAGACCCAGTACTTC.

The chain combines TRBV6-5 with TRBJ2-7; TRBD2 aligns across 13 bases. J was trimmed by 7 bases and V by 4 bases; bases with no gene match: 7. The V gene's germline CDR1 is MNHEY and CDR2 SVGAGI. The CDR3 has 15 residues. The CDR3 nucleotides read TGTGCCAGCAGTTCCTTGACTAGCGGGAGGCGTGAGCAGTACTTC. This encodes CASSSLTSGRREQYF.

The V call is TRBV16, the J call TRBJ2-7; TRBD1 matches 7 bases. CDR1 and CDR2 (germline): KGHSY, FQNENV. The CDR3 runs to 14 residues. The trim removed 5 bases at V and 6 bases at J, leaving 10 bases unmatched. For the CDR3, the DNA is TGTGCCAGCAGCGGACTTAAGGGGGCAGGCGAGCAGTACTTC. As protein: CASSGLKGAGEQYF.

The chain uses TRBV7-2 and TRBJ2-1, with D unresolved. CDR1 is SGHTA, CDR2 FQGNSA, per germline. V dropped 3 bases and J dropped 2 bases, with 8 bases sitting between them. The CDR3 sequence is 14 residues long. The CDR3 region is CASSFSHTYNEQFF. As DNA, the CDR3 is TGTGCCAGCAGCTTTAGCCATACCTACAATGAGCAGTTCTTC.

Here the CDR3 reads CAWSVRNEQFF. CDR3 DNA sequence: TGTGCCTGGAGTGTGCGGAATGAGCAGTTCTTC. J is TRBJ2-1 and V is TRBV30; unclear D gene. Germline CDR1 is GTSNPN and CDR2 is SVGIG (reference sequence). The V gene lost 0 bases and the J gene lost 7 bases, with 4 bases spanning the gap. This CDR3 is 11 amino acids long.

The CDR3 nucleotides are TGCGCCAGCAGCCAAGTACGCCGGGGGGGCCGGGACATTCCCTACGAGCAGTACTTC. Protein: CASSQVRRGGRDIPYEQYF. This rearrangement joins TRBV4-1 to TRBJ2-7; 8 bases are a match to TRBD2. Germline lookup yields CDR1 MGHRA and CDR2 YSYEKL. With V trimmed by 1 base and J by 2 bases, 16 bases remained unmatched. The CDR3 consists of 19 residues.

The rearrangement links TRBV28 to TRBJ1-4, with D unresolved. Between the trimmed V and J ends, which lost 2 bases and 8 bases, there was a span of 12 bases. The CDR3 length is 14 residues. CDR1 MDHEN and CDR2 SYDVKM come from the germline V gene. CDR3 sequence: CASSLNPPGEKLFF. Here the CDR3 DNA reads TGTGCCAGCAGTTTAAACCCCCCGGGAGAAAAACTGTTTTTT. Combining the CDR3 with reference TRBV28 and TRBJ1-4 gives the whole variable domain DVKVTQSSRYLVKRTGEKVFLECVQDMDHENMFWYRQDPGLGLRLIYFSYDVKMKEKGDIPEGYSVSREKKERFSLILESASTNQTSMYLCASSLNPPGEKLFFGSGTQLSVL.